The rows below give T cell receptor beta chains drawn from one sample of a study of shared clonotypes between healthy human individuals. This table comes from immunoSEQ multiplex PCR, and its TCRdb copy is limited to in-frame clones, with some not included. This sample yields fewer than 1 million clones, of which approximately 96% are seen a single time; about 0.25% belongs to the top ten. Sequenced input: naive CD8+ T cells sorted from blood. The receptors originated from a man in his thirties or forties in good health. Both conserved end residues are trimmed from each CDR3. The D gene is left open where the match is weak.

ASSLEPGTSGRGGPGELF,TRBJ2-2,TRBV7-8,TRBD2
SVEVQSHEQF,TRBJ2-1,TRBV29-1,.
ASSRAGGIYEQY,TRBJ2-7,TRBV28,TRBD2
ASSYSGLSGAREQY,TRBJ2-7,TRBV6-5,.
ASSHSYEQY,TRBJ2-7,TRBV16,.
ATSRETSTYNEQF,TRBJ2-1,TRBV15,.
ASSLGIGTSLDGDTQY,TRBJ2-3,TRBV27,TRBD2
ASSPPMGLRDEQY,TRBJ2-7,TRBV18,TRBD2
ASTLLSGQIDTEAF,TRBJ1-1,TRBV28,.
ASSYGTGGVAYEQY,TRBJ2-7,TRBV5-1,TRBD1
ASSLRDRGRTNYGYT,TRBJ1-2,TRBV9,TRBD1